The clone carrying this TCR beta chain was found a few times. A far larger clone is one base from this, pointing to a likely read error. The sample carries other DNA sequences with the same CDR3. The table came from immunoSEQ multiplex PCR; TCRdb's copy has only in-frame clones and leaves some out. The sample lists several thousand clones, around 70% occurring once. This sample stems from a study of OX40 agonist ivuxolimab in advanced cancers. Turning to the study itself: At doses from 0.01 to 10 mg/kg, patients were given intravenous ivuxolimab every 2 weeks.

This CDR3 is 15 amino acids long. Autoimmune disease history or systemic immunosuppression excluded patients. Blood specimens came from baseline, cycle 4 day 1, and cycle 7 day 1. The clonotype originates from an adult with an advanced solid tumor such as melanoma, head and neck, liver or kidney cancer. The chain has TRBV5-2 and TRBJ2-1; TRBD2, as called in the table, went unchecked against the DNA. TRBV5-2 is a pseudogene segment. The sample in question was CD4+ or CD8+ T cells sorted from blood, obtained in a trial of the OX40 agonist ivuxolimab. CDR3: CASSYLAGGNNEQFF. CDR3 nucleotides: TGTGCCAGCAGCTATCTAGCGGGGGGGAACAATGAGCAGTTCTTC.